Reported below is one T cell receptor beta chain. The antigen remains unidentified. MiXCR, run by TCRdb on the 5' RACE reads, gives a single entry per CDR3 protein. The sample contains over 250,000 distinct CDR3 sequences, roughly 4% of which appear only once. CDR1 and CDR2 (germline): SEHNR, FQNEAQ (reference sequence). This CDR3 has 15 residues. V gave up 4 bases and J gave up 6 bases, with 17 bases separating them. This entry comes from a study of T cells after yellow fever vaccination. Overall study results and limits: Bulk-population clonotypes that are abundant could appear as contaminants in FACS-sorted repertoires.

The V gene is TRBV7-9, the J gene TRBJ2-3; D might be TRBD1 (6 bases). Here the sequenced sample was PBMCs, taken 5 days after the yellow fever booster vaccination. The receptor was derived from a man aged 18 to 30 who received the YFV17D yellow fever vaccine. The CDR3 sequence is CASSSRTDSMDTQYF. CDR3 nucleotides: TGTGCCAGCAGCTCGAGGACAGATAGCATGGATACGCAGTATTTT. The full variable domain, completed using reference TRBV7-9 and TRBJ2-3, is DTGVSQNPRHKITKRGQNVTFRCDPISEHNRLYWYRQTLGQGPEFLTYFQNEAQLEKSRLLSDRFSAERPKGSFSTLEIQRTEQGDSAMYLCASSSRTDSMDTQYFGPGTRLTVL.